The 25 T cell receptor beta chains reported below all come from one sample, sequenced in a study of Ad26.COV2.S vaccination and SARS-CoV-2 variants. As for treatment: around 19 received Ad26.COV2.S at low or high dose, single or two shots; several received placebo; per-sample allocation not given. Sampling occurred on day 63 after the first vaccine or placebo injection. Assay: immunoSEQ multiplex PCR; the TCRdb copy retains only in-frame clones and omits some. The sample includes 400,000 to 450,000 clones, 90% of them seen just once. The specimen comprised peripheral blood, sampled in a trial of Ad26.COV2.S vaccine versus placebo. The receptors here all came from a person aged 18-60 years who received the Ad26.COV2.S COVID-19 vaccine or a placebo.

The CDR3 DNA reads as TGTGCCAGCAGTCAATCGGGACTAGCGGGAATGTACGAGCAGTACTTC. Translating gives CASSQSGLAGMYEQYF. The chain carries TRBV28 and TRBJ2-7, with 13 positions matching TRBD2. This CDR3 has 16 residues. V shed 5 bases, J shed 4 bases, and the junction held 8 bases outside the gene matches. CDR1 and CDR2 from the germline V gene are MDHEN and SYDVKM.

The rearrangement links TRBV4-1 to TRBJ2-5, with 8 bases aligning to TRBD1. The CDR3 has 18 amino acids. After removal of 2 bases from V and 7 bases from J, the junction contained 18 bases not matched to a gene. Germline CDR1 MGHRA, CDR2 YSYEKL. CDR3 loop: CASSQLPALGQGRGTQYF. CDR3 nucleotides: TGCGCCAGCAGCCAATTGCCCGCACTCGGACAGGGCCGTGGGACCCAGTACTTC.

This chain connects TRBV2 to TRBJ2-7, with TRBD1 identical over 9 bases. Germline CDR1 is SNHLY and CDR2 is FYNNEI. This CDR3 spans 14 amino acids. V lost 5 bases, J lost 1 base, and 3 bases stayed unmatched. CDR3 amino acids: CASSSGTGSYEQYF. In DNA, the CDR3 is TGTGCCAGCAGTTCCGGGACAGGGTCCTACGAGCAGTACTTC.

The V call is TRBV7-6, the J call TRBJ1-2; TRBD1 agrees at 7 bases. Germline loops: CDR1 SGHVS, CDR2 FNYEAQ. This CDR3 spans 15 amino acids. The ends lost 1 base at V and 3 bases at J; junction bases unmatched: 5. The CDR3 here is CASSLESTGDYGYTF. The CDR3 DNA reads TGTGCCAGCAGCTTAGAAAGTACAGGGGACTATGGCTACACCTTC.

The chain is built from TRBV7-2 and TRBJ2-6; possible D gene TRBD1, 8 bases. V shed 5 bases and J shed 1 base, with 15 bases lying between them. Germline assignment: CDR1 SGHTA and CDR2 FQGNSA. The CDR3 runs 17 residues. CDR3: CASSTTGGGSGANVLTF. In nucleotides, the CDR3 is TGTGCCAGCAGCACCACAGGGGGAGGGTCTGGGGCCAACGTCCTGACTTTC.

The V call is TRBV29-1, the J call TRBJ2-7; 10 nucleotides line up with TRBD2. This CDR3 comprises 13 residues. V dropped 4 bases and J dropped 8; count of bases not matched to a gene: 8. Per the germline V gene, CDR1 is SQVTM and CDR2 is ANQGSEA. The DNA of the CDR3 is TGCAGCGTTGTTCCTAGCGGGAGAAGTAAGCAGTACTTC. It encodes CSVVPSGRSKQYF.

V gene TRBV10-3 combines with J gene TRBJ2-5, with 7 bases aligning to TRBD1. Germline lookup yields CDR1 ENHRY and CDR2 SYGVKD. After removal of 4 bases from V and 6 bases from J, the junction contained 5 bases not matched to a gene. The CDR3 is 13 amino acids. CDR3: CAISGGTVKTQYF. The CDR3 coding sequence is TGTGCCATCAGTGGGGGGACAGTAAAGACCCAGTACTTC.

The chain recombines TRBV12-3 or TRBV12-4 with TRBJ2-3, with D possibly being TRBD1 or TRBD2 (5 bases each). The CDR3 totals 13 residues. Trimming cost V 6 bases and J 2 bases, with 9 bases left between them. This CDR3 reads CASSSGPTDTQYF. The CDR3 DNA reads TGTGCCAGCAGCTCGGGACCCACAGATACGCAGTATTTT.

V usage is TRBV30 and J usage is TRBJ2-2; 9 bases are shared with TRBD1. This CDR3 has 15 amino acids. The germline V gene has CDR1 GTSNPN and CDR2 SVGIG (reference sequence). With V trimmed by 1 base and J by 8 bases, 8 bases remained unmatched. The CDR3 sequence is CAWSAGTGNWGELFF. CDR3 sequence (DNA): TGTGCCTGGAGTGCCGGGACAGGGAACTGGGGGGAGCTGTTTTTT. Full variable domain (rest looked up from reference TRBV30 and TRBJ2-2): SQTIHQWPATLVQPVGSPLSLECTVEGTSNPNLYWYRQAAGRGLQLLFYSVGIGQISSEVPQNLSASRPQDRQFILSSKKLLLSDSGFYLCAWSAGTGNWGELFFGEGSRLTVL.

A single count supports this clone. The V call is TRBV4-3, the J call TRBJ2-1, with 8 bases that match TRBD1. Germline V lookup: CDR1 LGHNA, CDR2 YSLEER. J gave up 5 bases and V 2 bases, and 11 bases lay outside the gene matches. The CDR3 is made up of 17 amino acids. CDR3 sequence: CASSQRPGTGLDNEQFF. The CDR3 DNA follows: TGCGCCAGCAGCCAAAGGCCCGGGACAGGATTAGACAATGAGCAGTTCTTC.

The chain couples TRBV9 to TRBJ2-1; D unresolved. The CDR3 runs to 15 residues. Trimming removed 2 bases at V and 0 bases at J, with 9 bases between. Germline V gives CDR1 SGDLS, CDR2 YYNGEE. The DNA of the CDR3 is TGTGCCAGCAGCGTTTCAGTACGCTCCTACAATGAGCAGTTCTTC. The encoded protein is CASSVSVRSYNEQFF.

Regarding this clone: Other DNA variants within this sample encode the same CDR3. The chain's CDR3 is CASSPLTGLAGSGELFF. CDR3 nucleotide sequence: TGTGCCAGCAGCCCCCTTACGGGACTAGCGGGATCCGGGGAGCTGTTTTTT. The chain combines TRBV7-6 with TRBJ2-2; 13 bases match TRBD2. Per the germline V gene, CDR1 is SGHVS and CDR2 is FNYEAQ. This CDR3 is built from 17 residues. Trimming cost V 5 bases and J 6 bases; bases outside gene matches: 9.

This chain connects TRBV9 to TRBJ1-3; no firm D call. Between the trimmed V and J ends, which lost 5 bases and 8 bases, there was a span of 14 bases. Germline CDR1 is SGDLS and CDR2 is YYNGEE. The CDR3 totals 13 residues. CDR3 loop: CASRGNWADTIYF. CDR3 in DNA: TGTGCCAGCAGGGGAAATTGGGCGGACACCATATATTTT.

The gene calls are TRBV5-1 and TRBJ1-1; D is uncertain. Germline CDR1 reads SGHRS; CDR2 reads YFSETQ. V lost 4 bases to trimming and J lost 0 bases, with 13 bases between them. The CDR3 contains 15 residues. For the CDR3, the DNA is TGCGCCAGCAGCGTGACATTTGTCCTGAACACTGAAGCTTTCTTT. Protein: CASSVTFVLNTEAFF.

The chain couples TRBV24-1 to TRBJ2-1; no clear D gene. This CDR3 comprises 14 residues. Germline V gives CDR1 KGHDR, CDR2 SFDVKD. V lost 4 bases to trimming and J lost 8 bases, with 14 bases between them. Written as DNA, the CDR3 is TGTGCCACCAGTGACAGATTACTGGGTGATGAGCAGTTCTTC. Its protein product is CATSDRLLGDEQFF.

The chain has TRBV6-2 or TRBV6-3 and TRBJ1-1, with 10 bases fitting TRBD1. Germline CDR1 is MNHEY and CDR2 is SVGEGT. Unmatched junction bases numbered 6, after V lost 4 bases and J lost 4 bases. The CDR3 runs to 15 residues. CDR3 bases: TGTGCCAGCAGTTGGACAGGGGGGAGTGGCACTGAAGCTTTCTTT. Protein sequence: CASSWTGGSGTEAFF.

The rearrangement joins TRBV19 to TRBJ2-1; tentatively, D is TRBD2 (6 bases). This CDR3 is 14 amino acids long. Germline assignment: CDR1 LNHDA and CDR2 SQIVND (reference sequence). Trimming took off 5 bases at V and 7 bases at J, with 15 bases between the two ends. The CDR3 nucleotides read TGTGCCAGTAGTTATCTGGCTAGCGCAAATGAGCAGTTCTTC. Translating gives CASSYLASANEQFF. Full variable domain (missing parts from reference TRBV19 and TRBJ2-1): DGGITQSPKYLFRKEGQNVTLSCEQNLNHDAMYWYRQDPGQGLRLIYYSQIVNDFQKGDIAEGYSVSREKKESFPLTVTSAQKNPTAFYLCASSYLASANEQFFGPGTRLTVL.

The chain carries TRBV6-2 or TRBV6-3 and TRBJ1-4, with 7 bases fitting TRBD1. Per germline, CDR1 MNHEY and CDR2 SVGEGT. The CDR3 loop spans 14 amino acids. Unmatched junction bases numbered 5, after V lost 5 bases and J lost 5 bases. CDR3 nucleotides: TGTGCCAGCAGTAGGACAGGCCGCAATGAAAAACTGTTTTTT. Translating it yields CASSRTGRNEKLFF.

This clone appeared once. The chain uses TRBV30 and TRBJ2-5; TRBD2 is a possible D gene (6 bases). The CDR3 is 12 residues long. Germline-derived CDR1 and CDR2 are GTSNPN and SVGIG (reference sequence). V lost 7 bases and J lost 5, with 14 bases in between. The DNA of the CDR3 is TGTGCCTTCAAGGGCGGAGGGGAGACCCAGTACTTC. Protein sequence: CAFKGGGETQYF.

The V and J genes are TRBV28 and TRBJ1-4; D uncertain. Trimming left V 9 bases short and J 7 bases short, with 12 bases between. The CDR3 length is 12 residues. The germline V gene has CDR1 MDHEN and CDR2 SYDVKM. CDR3 nucleotides: TGTGCCAGTTTGGCGAATCGTGAAAAACTGTTTTTT. Amino acid sequence: CASLANREKLFF.

The chain recombines TRBV11-2 with TRBJ2-1, with D possibly matching TRBD2 (6 bases). V was trimmed by 1 base and J by 10 bases, leaving 11 bases between them. The V gene's germline CDR1 is SGHAT and CDR2 FQNNGV. The CDR3 contains 13 residues. CDR3 sequence (DNA): TGTGCCAGCAGCTTAGTAGGCGGGGCCGAGCAGTTCTTC. It yields the protein CASSLVGGAEQFF.

The chain employs TRBV12-3 or TRBV12-4 and TRBJ2-2; perhaps D is TRBD1 or TRBD2 (5 bases each). CDR3 size: 13 residues. The V end was cut by 3 bases, the J end by 4 bases, with 6 bases between. The CDR3 DNA reads TGTGCCAGCAGTTTGGGGGTCACCGGGGAGCTGTTTTTT. Protein: CASSLGVTGELFF.

The J gene is TRBJ1-5, the V gene TRBV6-5; TRBD1 is a possible D gene (5 bases). The germline V gene has CDR1 MNHEY and CDR2 SVGAGI. V was trimmed by 2 bases and J by 0 bases, leaving 11 bases between them. The CDR3 is 16 residues long. CDR3 protein: CASSYRGGDSNQPQHF. The CDR3 DNA is TGTGCCAGCAGTTACAGGGGCGGAGATAGCAATCAGCCCCAGCATTTT.

The CDR3 protein is CAWGFGRADGYTF. The CDR3 DNA follows: TGTGCCTGGGGGTTCGGCAGGGCGGATGGCTACACCTTC. The chain links TRBV30 to TRBJ1-2; tentative D call: TRBD1 (5 bases). V was shortened by 5 bases and J by 6 bases, with 16 bases between the two germline ends. The germline gives CDR1 GTSNPN, CDR2 SVGIG (reference sequence). The CDR3 spans 13 residues. The variable domain in full, with the rest retrieved from reference TRBV30 and TRBJ1-2, is SQTIHQWPATLVQPVGSPLSLECTVEGTSNPNLYWYRQAAGRGLQLLFYSVGIGQISSEVPQNLSASRPQDRQFILSSKKLLLSDSGFYLCAWGFGRADGYTFGSGTRLTVV.

V is TRBV5-1 and J is TRBJ2-3; 7 nucleotides match TRBD2. Trimming removed 0 bases from V and 0 bases from J; junction bases left unmatched: 4. The CDR3 loop spans 16 amino acids. Germline values: CDR1 SGHRS, CDR2 YFSETQ. As DNA, the CDR3 is TGCGCCAGCAGCTTGGCGCTAGCGGCTAGCACAGATACGCAGTATTTT. Its protein is CASSLALAASTDTQYF.